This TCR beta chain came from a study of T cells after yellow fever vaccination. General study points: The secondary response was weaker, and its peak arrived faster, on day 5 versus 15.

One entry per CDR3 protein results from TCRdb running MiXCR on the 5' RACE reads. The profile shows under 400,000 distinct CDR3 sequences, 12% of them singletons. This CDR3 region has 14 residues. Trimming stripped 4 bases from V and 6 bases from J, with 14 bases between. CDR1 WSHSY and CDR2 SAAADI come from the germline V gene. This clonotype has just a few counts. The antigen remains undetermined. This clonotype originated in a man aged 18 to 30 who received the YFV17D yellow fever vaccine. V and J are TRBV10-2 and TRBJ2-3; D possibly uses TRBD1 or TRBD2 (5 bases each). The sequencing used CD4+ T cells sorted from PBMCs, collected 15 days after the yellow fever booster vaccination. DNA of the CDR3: TGCGCCAGCAGTGTGGGGGACCCAGAGGATACGCAGTATTTT. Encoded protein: CASSVGDPEDTQYF.